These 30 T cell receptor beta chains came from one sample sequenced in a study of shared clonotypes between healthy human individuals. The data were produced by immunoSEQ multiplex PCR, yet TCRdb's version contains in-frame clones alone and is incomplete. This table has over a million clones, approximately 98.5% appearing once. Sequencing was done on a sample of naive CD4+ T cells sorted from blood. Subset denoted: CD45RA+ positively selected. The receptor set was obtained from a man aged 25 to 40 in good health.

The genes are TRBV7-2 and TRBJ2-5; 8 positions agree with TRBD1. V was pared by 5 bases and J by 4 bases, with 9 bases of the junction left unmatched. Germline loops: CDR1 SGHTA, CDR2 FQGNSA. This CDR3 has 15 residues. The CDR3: CASSSGQGLSETQYF. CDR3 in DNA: TGTGCCAGCAGCAGTGGACAGGGTCTTTCAGAGACCCAGTACTTC.

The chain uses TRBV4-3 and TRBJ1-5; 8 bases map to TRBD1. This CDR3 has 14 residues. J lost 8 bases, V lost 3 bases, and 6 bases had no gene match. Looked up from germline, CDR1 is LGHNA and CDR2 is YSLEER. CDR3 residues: CASSQGQASEPQHF. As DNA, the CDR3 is TGCGCCAGCAGCCAGGGACAGGCCAGTGAGCCCCAGCATTTT.

CDR3 amino acids: CASSPLGGTGYEQYF. CDR3 in DNA: TGTGCCAGCTCACCACTGGGCGGGACCGGATACGAGCAGTACTTC. J is TRBJ2-7 and V is TRBV18; weak D call: TRBD2 (6 bases). The CDR3 runs to 15 residues. The germline gives CDR1 KGHSH, CDR2 LQKENI. The germline V and J ends were trimmed by 1 base and 4 bases, with 14 bases remaining between them.

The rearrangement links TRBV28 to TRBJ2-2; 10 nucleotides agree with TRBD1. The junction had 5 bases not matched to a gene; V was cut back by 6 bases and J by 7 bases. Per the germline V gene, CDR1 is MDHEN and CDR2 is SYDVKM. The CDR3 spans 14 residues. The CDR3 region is CASRGTGEVGELFF. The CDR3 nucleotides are TGTGCCAGCAGAGGGACAGGGGAGGTCGGGGAGCTGTTTTTT.

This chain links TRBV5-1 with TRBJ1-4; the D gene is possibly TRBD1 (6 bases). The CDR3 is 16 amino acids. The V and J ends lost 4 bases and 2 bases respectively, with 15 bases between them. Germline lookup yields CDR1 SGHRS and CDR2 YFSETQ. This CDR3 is CASSLTGARTNEKLFF. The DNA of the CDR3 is TGCGCCAGCAGCCTGACAGGCGCCCGGACTAATGAAAAACTGTTTTTT.

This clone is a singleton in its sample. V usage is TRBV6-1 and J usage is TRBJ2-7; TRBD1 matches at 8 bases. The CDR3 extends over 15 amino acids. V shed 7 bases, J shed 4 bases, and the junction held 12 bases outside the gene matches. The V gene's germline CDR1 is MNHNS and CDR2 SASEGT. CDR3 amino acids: CASKKPGQGGYEQYF. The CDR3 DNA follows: TGTGCCAGCAAAAAGCCCGGACAGGGCGGTTACGAGCAGTACTTC.

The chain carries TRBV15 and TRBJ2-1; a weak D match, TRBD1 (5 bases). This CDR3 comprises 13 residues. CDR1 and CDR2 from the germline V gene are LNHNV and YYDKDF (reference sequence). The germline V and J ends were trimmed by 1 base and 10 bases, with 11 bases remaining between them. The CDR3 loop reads CATSRVRAGEQFF. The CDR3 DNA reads TGTGCCACCAGCAGAGTCAGGGCTGGAGAGCAGTTCTTC.

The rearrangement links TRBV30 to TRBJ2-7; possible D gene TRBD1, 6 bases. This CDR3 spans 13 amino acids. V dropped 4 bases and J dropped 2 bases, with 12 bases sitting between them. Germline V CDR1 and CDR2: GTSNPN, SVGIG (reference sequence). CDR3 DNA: TGTGCCTGGAACCGGGACACCACCTACGAGCAGTACTTC. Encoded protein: CAWNRDTTYEQYF. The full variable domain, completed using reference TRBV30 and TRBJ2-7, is SQTIHQWPATLVQPVGSPLSLECTVEGTSNPNLYWYRQAAGRGLQLLFYSVGIGQISSEVPQNLSASRPQDRQFILSSKKLLLSDSGFYLCAWNRDTTYEQYFGPGTRLTVT.

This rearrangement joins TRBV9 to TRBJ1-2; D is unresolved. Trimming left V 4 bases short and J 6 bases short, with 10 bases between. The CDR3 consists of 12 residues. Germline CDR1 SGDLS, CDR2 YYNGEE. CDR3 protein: CASSQTPNGYTF. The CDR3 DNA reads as TGTGCCAGCAGCCAAACCCCGAATGGCTACACCTTC.

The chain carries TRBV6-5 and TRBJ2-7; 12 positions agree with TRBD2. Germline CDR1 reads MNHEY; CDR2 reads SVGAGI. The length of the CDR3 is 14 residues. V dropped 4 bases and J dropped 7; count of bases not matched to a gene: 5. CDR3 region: CASSLLAGGREQYF. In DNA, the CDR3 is TGTGCCAGCAGTTTACTAGCGGGAGGAAGGGAGCAGTACTTC.

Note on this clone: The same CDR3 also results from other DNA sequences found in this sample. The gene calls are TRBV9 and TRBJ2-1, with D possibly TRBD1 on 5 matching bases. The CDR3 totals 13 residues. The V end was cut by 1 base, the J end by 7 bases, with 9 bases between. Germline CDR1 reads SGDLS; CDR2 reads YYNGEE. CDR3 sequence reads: CASSVQGYNEQFF. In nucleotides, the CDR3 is TGTGCCAGCAGCGTACAGGGTTATAATGAGCAGTTCTTC.

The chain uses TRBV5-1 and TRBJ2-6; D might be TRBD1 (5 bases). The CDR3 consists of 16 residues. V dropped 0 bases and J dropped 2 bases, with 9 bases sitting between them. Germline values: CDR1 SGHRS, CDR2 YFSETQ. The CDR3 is CASSLAAGPGANVLTF. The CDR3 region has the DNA TGCGCCAGCAGCTTGGCCGCAGGGCCTGGGGCCAACGTCCTGACTTTC.

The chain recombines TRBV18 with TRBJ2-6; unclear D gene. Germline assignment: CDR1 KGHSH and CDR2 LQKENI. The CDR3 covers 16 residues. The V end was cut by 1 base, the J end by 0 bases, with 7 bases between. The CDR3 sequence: CASSPLISSGANVLTF. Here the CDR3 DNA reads TGTGCCAGCTCACCACTGATCTCCTCTGGGGCCAACGTCCTGACTTTC.

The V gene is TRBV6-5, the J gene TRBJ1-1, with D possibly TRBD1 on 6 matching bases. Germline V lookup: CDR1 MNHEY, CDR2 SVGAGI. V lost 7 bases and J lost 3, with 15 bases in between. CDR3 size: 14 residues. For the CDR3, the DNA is TGTGCCAGCAACGGACAGCACCCGGACACTGAAGCTTTCTTT. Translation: CASNGQHPDTEAFF.

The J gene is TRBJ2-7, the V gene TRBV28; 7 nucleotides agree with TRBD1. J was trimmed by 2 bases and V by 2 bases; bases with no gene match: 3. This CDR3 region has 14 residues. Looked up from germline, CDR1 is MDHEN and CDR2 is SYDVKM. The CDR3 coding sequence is TGTGCCAGCAGTTTACGGGACAGAACCTACGAGCAGTACTTC. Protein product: CASSLRDRTYEQYF.

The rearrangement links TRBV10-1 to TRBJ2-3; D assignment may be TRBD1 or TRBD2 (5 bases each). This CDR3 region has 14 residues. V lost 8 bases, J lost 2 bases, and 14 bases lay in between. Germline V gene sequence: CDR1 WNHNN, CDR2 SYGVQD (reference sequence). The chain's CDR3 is CASSAIGTTDTQYF. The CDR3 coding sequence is TGCGCCAGCTCCGCTATTGGGACCACAGATACGCAGTATTTT.

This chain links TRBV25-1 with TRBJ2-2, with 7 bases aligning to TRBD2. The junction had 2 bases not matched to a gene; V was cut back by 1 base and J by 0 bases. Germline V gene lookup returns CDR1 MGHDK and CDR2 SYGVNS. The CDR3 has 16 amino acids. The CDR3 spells CASSEWEGTNTGELFF. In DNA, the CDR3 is TGTGCCAGCAGTGAATGGGAGGGTACGAACACCGGGGAGCTGTTTTTT.

The CDR3 protein is CASNPLGVPYNEQFF. CDR3 nucleotide sequence: TGTGCCAGTAACCCCCTCGGGGTGCCCTACAATGAGCAGTTCTTC. The chain recombines TRBV7-9 with TRBJ2-1; TRBD2 is a possible D gene (5 bases). The CDR3 runs to 15 residues. The germline V gene has CDR1 SEHNR and CDR2 FQNEAQ (reference sequence). V was clipped by 9 bases and J by 2 bases, with 17 bases between them.

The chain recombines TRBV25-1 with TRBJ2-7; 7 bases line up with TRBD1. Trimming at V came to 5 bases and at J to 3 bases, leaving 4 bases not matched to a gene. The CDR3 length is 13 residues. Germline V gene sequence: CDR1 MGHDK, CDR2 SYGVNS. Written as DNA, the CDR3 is TGTGCCAGCAGTACGGGACAGCACTACGAGCAGTACTTC. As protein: CASSTGQHYEQYF.

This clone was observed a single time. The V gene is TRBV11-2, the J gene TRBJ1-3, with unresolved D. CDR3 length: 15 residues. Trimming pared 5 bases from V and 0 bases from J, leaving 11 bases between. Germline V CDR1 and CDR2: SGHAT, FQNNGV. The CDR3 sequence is CASSQSSHSGNTIYF. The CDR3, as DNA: TGTGCCAGCAGCCAATCTAGCCACTCTGGAAACACCATATATTTT.

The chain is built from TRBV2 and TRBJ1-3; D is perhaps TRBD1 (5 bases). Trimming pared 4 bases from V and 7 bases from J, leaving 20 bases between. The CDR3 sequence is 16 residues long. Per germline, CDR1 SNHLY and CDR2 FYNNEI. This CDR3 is CASSVAVRVAGNTIYF. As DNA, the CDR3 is TGTGCCAGCAGTGTAGCAGTCCGGGTGGCAGGGAACACCATATATTTT.

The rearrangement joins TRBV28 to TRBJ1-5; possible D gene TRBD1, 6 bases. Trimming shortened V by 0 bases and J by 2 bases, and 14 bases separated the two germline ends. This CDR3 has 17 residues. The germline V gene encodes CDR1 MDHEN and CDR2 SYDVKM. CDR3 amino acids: CASSLWGLTGGNQPQHF. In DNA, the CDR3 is TGTGCCAGCAGTTTATGGGGCCTGACAGGAGGCAATCAGCCCCAGCATTTT.

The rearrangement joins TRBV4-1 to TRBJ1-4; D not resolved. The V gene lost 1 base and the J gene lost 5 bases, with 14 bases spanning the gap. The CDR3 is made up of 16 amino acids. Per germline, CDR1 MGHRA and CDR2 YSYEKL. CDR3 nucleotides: TGCGCCAGCAGCCAAGTAATTGGGGTGGGGAATGAAAAACTGTTTTTT. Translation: CASSQVIGVGNEKLFF.

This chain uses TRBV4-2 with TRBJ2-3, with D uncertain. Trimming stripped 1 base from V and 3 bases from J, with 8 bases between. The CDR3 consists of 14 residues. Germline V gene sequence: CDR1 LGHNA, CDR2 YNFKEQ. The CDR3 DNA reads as TGTGCCAGCAGCCAAGGGAAACGGACAGATACGCAGTATTTT. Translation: CASSQGKRTDTQYF.

This CDR3 is CASSQSLGTQYF. The CDR3 DNA sequence: TGTGCCAGCAGCCAAAGCCTTGGGACCCAGTACTTC. The chain carries TRBV14 and TRBJ2-5; unclear D gene. The V gene lost 2 bases and the J gene lost 7 bases, with 8 bases spanning the gap. CDR3 length: 12 amino acids. The germline V gene has CDR1 SGHDN and CDR2 FVKESK.

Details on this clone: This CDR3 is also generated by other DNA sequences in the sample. In DNA form, the CDR3 reads TGTGCCAGCAGCCCCGGTCTCGACTATGGCTACACCTTC. Protein sequence: CASSPGLDYGYTF. The chain uses TRBV11-2 and TRBJ1-2; D remains ambiguous. The germline V and J ends were trimmed by 5 bases and 3 bases, with 10 bases remaining between them. The germline CDR1 and CDR2 sequences are SGHAT and FQNNGV. CDR3 size: 13 residues.

This chain's CDR3 is CASSLQSRTPYEQYF. CDR3 sequence (DNA): TGTGCCAGCAGTTTACAATCCAGAACTCCCTACGAGCAGTACTTC. The chain links TRBV27 to TRBJ2-7; D uncertain. The CDR3 sequence is 15 residues long. The germline CDR1 and CDR2 sequences are MNHEY and SMNVEV (reference sequence). Trimming removed 2 bases from V and 2 bases from J, with 13 bases in between.

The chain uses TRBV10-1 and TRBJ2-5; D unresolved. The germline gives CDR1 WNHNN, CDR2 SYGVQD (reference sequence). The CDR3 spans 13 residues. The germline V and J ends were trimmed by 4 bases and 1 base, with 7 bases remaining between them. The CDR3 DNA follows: TGCGCCAGCAGTGCGACACCCCAAGAGACCCAGTACTTC. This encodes CASSATPQETQYF.

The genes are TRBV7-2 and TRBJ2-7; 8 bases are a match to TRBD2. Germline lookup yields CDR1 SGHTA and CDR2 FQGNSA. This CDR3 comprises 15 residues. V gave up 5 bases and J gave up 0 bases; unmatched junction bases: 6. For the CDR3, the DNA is TGTGCCAGCAGCGAAAGCGGGAGATACTCCTACGAGCAGTACTTC. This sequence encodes CASSESGRYSYEQYF.

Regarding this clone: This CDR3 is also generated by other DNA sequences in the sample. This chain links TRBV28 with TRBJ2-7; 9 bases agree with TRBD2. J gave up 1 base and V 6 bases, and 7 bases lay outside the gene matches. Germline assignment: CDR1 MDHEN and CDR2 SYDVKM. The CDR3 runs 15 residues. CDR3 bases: TGTGCCAGCAGCTTAGCGGGAGCTCCTTCCTACGAGCAGTACTTC. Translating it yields CASSLAGAPSYEQYF.